This TCR beta chain is from a study of monozygotic twins with inflammatory bowel disease. The germline CDR1 and CDR2 sequences are SGHRS and YFSETQ. This CDR3 region has 16 residues. TCRdb re-called the 5' RACE reads and catalogs CDR3 proteins one per entry, DNA excluded. The ten most abundant clones cover under 8.5% of a sample with 200,000 to 250,000 distinct CDR3 sequences. This receptor was obtained from a human donor with ulcerative colitis or Crohn's disease, or a healthy co-twin of an affected twin (not recorded which). The rearrangement uses TRBV5-1 and TRBJ2-3; TCRdb calls TRBD1, which cannot be checked without DNA. Sequencing input: blood. CDR3 amino acids: CASSLRRGDGVDTQYF.